What follows describes a single T cell receptor beta chain. Its specificity is not known. At the DNA level, this CDR3 is encoded by other sequences in the same sample as well. The CDR3 loop spans 16 amino acids. The V and J ends lost 1 base and 4 bases, in that order; junction bases with no gene match: 4. From germline, CDR1 is LGHNA and CDR2 YNFKEQ. These data originate in a study of cytomegalovirus exposure and HLA in healthy donors. Vbeta (60) and Jbeta (13) primers were used in the PCR. Data came from immunoSEQ multiplex PCR; TCRdb stores just in-frame clones and leaves some out. This table has roughly 130,000 clones, 88% appearing once. Study-wide results and caveats: Later analysis demonstrated an association between a missense DCLRE1C variant and TCR beta V- and J-gene trimming. Most of the TCR beta V segments (in an earlier analysis) were productive either about 87% or about 30% of the time.

Sequenced material: PBMCs. The sequence was obtained from a woman aged 40 to 55 in good health and CMV-seronegative. V is TRBV4-2 and J is TRBJ2-2; TRBD2 matches at 9 bases. CDR3 amino acids: CASSQAAGGGTGELFF. Written as DNA, the CDR3 is TGTGCCAGCAGCCAAGCTGCGGGAGGGGGCACCGGGGAGCTGTTTTTT.